This T cell receptor beta chain appears in the sequencing data of a study of T cells in localized non-small cell lung cancer. Findings of the study overall: Tumor trailed uninvolved adjacent lung in T cell clonality, which peaked there. Heterogeneity stays possible, as sequencing covered only one tumor region. For the top 100 tumor clones, a median roughly 56 also appeared in adjacent lung. Higher blood T cell density went with longer overall survival.

Libraries were prepared by immunoSEQ multiplex PCR; TCRdb keeps only in-frame clonotypes and omits some of them. Among just over 1,000 clones, roughly 29% were seen once, and the ten largest hold more than 10%. About this clone: What it binds is not known.

CDR1 is LNHDA, CDR2 SQIVND, per germline (reference sequence). Trimming stripped 5 bases from V and 8 bases from J, with 15 bases between. The CDR3 extends over 14 amino acids. The source was lung tumor tissue, collected before any cancer treatment. The sequence was collected from a woman aged 40 to 75 with stage I squamous cell lung carcinoma. The rearrangement joins TRBV19 to TRBJ1-4, with a weak D call TRBD1 (6 bases). CDR3 DNA: TGTGCCAGTAGTCGGGGCCTTAGGGGGGAAAAACTGTTTTTT. Encoded protein: CASSRGLRGEKLFF. The full variable domain, rest sourced from reference TRBV19 and TRBJ1-4, is DGGITQSPKYLFRKEGQNVTLSCEQNLNHDAMYWYRQDPGQGLRLIYYSQIVNDFQKGDIAEGYSVSREKKESFPLTVTSAQKNPTAFYLCASSRGLRGEKLFFGSGTQLSVL.